One sample yielded the 26 T cell receptor delta chains listed below, sequenced in a study of Vδ1+ human thymocytes. Study results and caveats: Highly polyclonal TRG and TRD repertoires with Gaussian CDR3 length distributions appeared in thymus.

Antigens for these TCRs are unknown. Sequences come from RNA converted to cDNA by reverse transcription. CDR3 amplicons came from multiplex PCR with pooled V-gene forward and constant-region reverse primers. TCRdb re-identified clones in the multiplex PCR reads via CATT. This table holds about 75,000 delta-chain clones, approximately 30% found once. The material sequenced was Vdelta1+ gamma-delta thymocytes from the thymus. Specified subset: FACS-sorted CD3+ TCRalphabeta- TCRVdelta1+ TCRVdelta2- thymocytes. Receptor source: a boy in the first two years of life who had congenital heart surgery.

This sequence joins TRDV1 and TRDJ1; D might be TRDD3 (5 bases). Germline values: CDR1 TSWWSYY, CDR2 QGS. V lost 1 base, J lost 9 bases, and 33 bases lay in between. The CDR3 extends over 20 amino acids. CDR3 in amino acids: CALGEHKLPGLGLGFCELIF. The DNA of the CDR3 is TGTGCTCTTGGGGAACATAAACTCCCCGGCCTGGGTTTAGGCTTTTGCGAACTCATCTTT.

V gene TRDV1 combines with J gene TRDJ1, with 12 positions matching TRDD3. The germline V gene encodes CDR1 TSWWSYY and CDR2 QGS. With 1 base clipped from V and 2 bases from J, the junction kept 11 bases outside the gene matches. CDR3 length: 19 residues. The CDR3 here is CALGEPSRWGIRSTDKLIF. The CDR3 DNA sequence: TGTGCTCTTGGGGAACCCAGCCGCTGGGGGATACGCAGTACCGATAAACTCATCTTT.

This clone was detected only a few times. This sequence joins TRDV1 and TRDJ1; 7 nucleotides agree with TRDD3. The V and J ends lost 2 bases and 4 bases, in that order; junction bases with no gene match: 19. Germline-derived CDR1 and CDR2 are TSWWSYY and QGS. The CDR3 totals 19 residues. Here the CDR3 reads CALGERFRTDLGAHDKLIF. DNA of the CDR3: TGTGCTCTTGGGGAAAGGTTCCGTACGGACCTGGGGGCCCACGATAAACTCATCTTT.

The table lists this clone with a few counts. One end of the junction varies from germline; a read error may be responsible. The sample contains more than one DNA sequence encoding this CDR3. V and J are TRDV1 and TRDJ1, with 9 nucleotides matching TRDD3. This CDR3 comprises 25 residues. CDR1 is TSWWSYY and CDR2 is QGS in the germline V gene. CDR3 DNA sequence: TGTGCTCTTGGGGAACGAAGGTCCGGGACCTACTGGGGGACCTATTATCCGTTATACACCGATAAACTCATCTTC. Translation gives CALGERRSGTYWGTYYPLYTDKLIF.

V usage is TRDV1 and J usage is TRDJ1, with 10 nucleotides matching TRDD3. The germline V gene has CDR1 TSWWSYY and CDR2 QGS. With 2 bases clipped from V and 2 bases from J, the junction kept 11 bases outside the gene matches. This CDR3 comprises 18 residues. The CDR3 DNA follows: TGTGCTCTTGGGGAATGCGGGGGATACGCGGGGGAGACCGATAAACTCATCTTT. Protein sequence: CALGECGGYAGETDKLIF.

This clone was counted between two and nine times. The chain joins TRDV1 to TRDJ1; weak D call: TRDD3 (5 bases). From germline, CDR1 is TSWWSYY and CDR2 QGS. The CDR3 is 18 residues long. Trimming left V 0 bases short and J 5 bases short, with 22 bases between. CDR3 nucleotide sequence: TGTGCTCTTGGGGAACTGGAAGGGGAGAGGGGAGAGATAGATAAACTCATCTTT. Protein sequence: CALGELEGERGEIDKLIF.

V gene TRDV1 combines with J gene TRDJ1; D is unresolved. The length of the CDR3 is 16 residues. V was cut by 5 bases and J by 6 bases, with 22 bases left in between. Germline-derived CDR1 and CDR2 are TSWWSYY and QGS. DNA of the CDR3: TGTGCTCTTGGGAAAGTTACGCTGCACCCAACCTATAAACTCATCTTT. Protein: CALGKVTLHPTYKLIF.

Notes on this clone: This may be a read error: a much more frequent sequence differs by one nucleotide. The chain couples TRDV2 to TRDJ1, with TRDD3 identical over 7 bases. The CDR3 is made up of 19 amino acids. The V and J ends lost 0 bases and 1 base, in that order; junction bases with no gene match: 16. The germline CDR1 and CDR2 sequences are GEAIGNYY and EKD. In DNA form, the CDR3 reads TGTGCCTGTGACACCGACTCTACAGCCTGGGGGCCGCGCACCGATAAACTCATCTTT. This gives the protein CACDTDSTAWGPRTDKLIF.

This clone has just a few counts. This chain joins TRDV1 and TRDJ1; TRDD3 might be the D (5 bases). The CDR3 loop spans 19 amino acids. CDR1 TSWWSYY and CDR2 QGS come from the germline V gene. V was cut by 1 base and J by 2 bases, with 23 bases left in between. CDR3 region: CALGEPSLVGSRGTDKLIF. DNA for the CDR3: TGTGCTCTTGGGGAACCCAGTCTTGTGGGGTCCCGAGGGACCGATAAACTCATCTTT.

The chain combines TRDV1 with TRDJ1; TRDD3 is a possible D gene (5 bases). This CDR3 is built from 15 residues. V lost 2 bases to trimming and J lost 4 bases, with 14 bases between them. CDR1 and CDR2 from the germline V gene are TSWWSYY and QGS. The CDR3 region is CALGETGGADDKLIF. CDR3 sequence (DNA): TGTGCTCTTGGGGAAACTGGCGGTGCCGACGATAAACTCATCTTT.

This clone was seen a handful of times. V gene TRDV1 combines with J gene TRDJ1; D gene unclear. The CDR3 consists of 15 residues. V dropped 2 bases and J dropped 10 bases, with 20 bases sitting between them. Germline CDR1 reads TSWWSYY; CDR2 reads QGS. CDR3 amino acids: CALGESSAYEYLLIF. The DNA for the CDR3 is TGTGCTCTTGGGGAAAGCTCCGCCTATGAGTACCTACTCATCTTT.

This clone came up a few times. The V and J genes are TRDV1 and TRDJ1, with D hard to call. V was clipped by 0 bases and J by 8 bases, with 19 bases between them. There are 16 residues in the CDR3. Germline CDR1 TSWWSYY, CDR2 QGS. CDR3 in DNA: TGTGCTCTTGGGGAACTAGTTCCCCTCCCCTCAGGGAAACTCATCTTT. Protein sequence: CALGELVPLPSGKLIF.

This clone turned up a few times. This chain joins TRDV1 and TRDJ1; 9 bases line up with TRDD3. The CDR3 is 17 residues long. V shed 1 base and J 4 bases; nucleotides not matched to a gene: 10. CDR1 is TSWWSYY and CDR2 is QGS in the germline V gene. In DNA form, the CDR3 reads TGTGCTCTTGGGGAACGTGGTACTGGGGGAGGGCACGATAAACTCATCTTT. Protein: CALGERGTGGGHDKLIF.

Worth noting for this clone: A single base separates this from a much larger clone, so it may be a read error. Other DNA sequences in the sample encode the same CDR3. The rearrangement joins TRDV2 to TRDJ1; D is uncertain. Germline V gene lookup returns CDR1 GEAIGNYY and CDR2 EKD. V was shortened by 7 bases and J by 0 bases, with 20 bases between the two germline ends. The CDR3 loop spans 16 amino acids. The CDR3 loop is CACDNQLERHTDKLIF. CDR3 DNA: TGTGCCTGCGATAACCAATTGGAGCGGCACACCGATAAACTCATCTTT.

The V gene is TRDV1, the J gene TRDJ1, with 10 bases that match TRDD3. The CDR3 has 23 residues. The germline CDR1 and CDR2 sequences are TSWWSYY and QGS. V lost 4 bases, J lost 0 bases, and 26 bases stayed unmatched. The CDR3 protein is CALGAPSSRPLWGILRYTDKLIF. The CDR3, as DNA: TGTGCTCTTGGGGCGCCTTCCTCCCGCCCATTATGGGGGATACTGCGGTACACCGATAAACTCATCTTT.

This clone was seen many times. The same CDR3 also results from other DNA sequences found in this sample. The chain uses TRDV2 and TRDJ1; 7 positions match TRDD3. Looked up from germline, CDR1 is GEAIGNYY and CDR2 is EKD. V was pared by 0 bases and J by 0 bases, with 15 bases of the junction left unmatched. There are 19 residues in the CDR3. The CDR3, as DNA: TGTGCCTGTGACACCTCACCTTGGGGGACCTTTACGTACACCGATAAACTCATCTTT. Translating it yields CACDTSPWGTFTYTDKLIF.

This chain links TRDV2 with TRDJ1, with TRDD3 matching 9 bases. The CDR3 totals 21 residues. Trimming removed 4 bases from V and 0 bases from J; junction bases left unmatched: 23. CDR1 and CDR2 (germline): GEAIGNYY, EKD. The DNA of the CDR3 is TGTGCCTGTGAGGGTATTAACATCCTACTCTACTGGGGGAGGTACACCGATAAACTCATCTTT. It is translated as CACEGINILLYWGRYTDKLIF.

The rearrangement joins TRDV1 to TRDJ1; no definite D call. The CDR3 consists of 15 residues. V was trimmed by 5 bases and J by 2 bases, leaving 15 bases between them. Germline CDR1 reads TSWWSYY; CDR2 reads QGS. CDR3 DNA: TGTGCTCTTGGGTCGCCGCGACGACCGACCGATAAACTCATCTTT. This codes for CALGSPRRPTDKLIF.

Details on this clone: The identical CDR3 is also encoded by other nucleotide sequences in the sample. The chain has TRDV1 and TRDJ1; 8 bases match TRDD3. CDR1 and CDR2 from the germline V gene are TSWWSYY and QGS. Unmatched junction bases numbered 24, after V lost 3 bases and J lost 0 bases. The CDR3 sequence is 22 residues long. In DNA, the CDR3 is TGTGCTCTTGGGGACCTAACCCTCCCAGGACGGGTACTGGGGGTGTACACCGATAAACTCATCTTT. It encodes CALGDLTLPGRVLGVYTDKLIF.

The chain joins TRDV1 to TRDJ1; no reliable D call. This CDR3 is built from 16 residues. Germline lookup yields CDR1 TSWWSYY and CDR2 QGS. Trimming removed 0 bases at V and 3 bases at J, with 14 bases between. The chain's CDR3 is CALGELESPLADKLIF. CDR3 nucleotide sequence: TGTGCTCTTGGGGAACTAGAGTCCCCCTTAGCCGATAAACTCATCTTT.

The chain couples TRDV1 to TRDJ2, with TRDD2 identical over 7 bases. Germline V CDR1 and CDR2: TSWWSYY, QGS. V gave up 1 base and J gave up 12 bases; unmatched junction bases: 11. The CDR3 consists of 15 residues. CDR3 sequence reads: CALGEPFLLRAKLFF. In nucleotides, the CDR3 is TGTGCTCTTGGGGAACCGTTCCTACTACGAGCCAAACTCTTCTTT.

This clone was counted between two and nine times. The chain uses TRDV1 and TRDJ1, with TRDD3 matching over 10 bases. With 3 bases clipped from V and 0 bases from J, the junction kept 22 bases outside the gene matches. The germline CDR1 and CDR2 sequences are TSWWSYY and QGS. This CDR3 comprises 22 residues. CDR3 protein: CALGDSYPFLLRGIRYTDKLIF. The CDR3 region has the DNA TGTGCTCTTGGGGATTCCTACCCTTTCCTACTCAGGGGGATACGGTACACCGATAAACTCATCTTT.

This clone was found once. The rearrangement uses TRDV1 and TRDJ1; TRDD3 aligns across 8 bases. V lost 2 bases and J lost 1; bases outside the gene matches: 36. The CDR3 is 26 residues long. In germline, CDR1 is TSWWSYY, CDR2 QGS. For the CDR3, the DNA is TGTGCTCTTGGGGAAAGACTTCCCCGACTGGGGGGTGTGTCGGCCTTATCCCATGCCTCCACCGATAAACTCATCTTT. Its protein is CALGERLPRLGGVSALSHASTDKLIF.

This clone showed up just a few times. This chain joins TRDV1 and TRDJ1, with TRDD3 as a possible D gene (6 bases). The V end was cut by 7 bases, the J end by 8 bases, with 17 bases between. The CDR3 has 13 residues. Germline CDR1 and CDR2: TSWWSYY and QGS. CDR3 nucleotides: TGTGCTCTTGCGTCAACCTTGGGGGGGAAACTCATCTTT. Amino acid sequence: CALASTLGGKLIF.

This clone was detected only a few times. The rearrangement uses TRDV1 and TRDJ1, with 7 bases that match TRDD3. The V gene's germline CDR1 is TSWWSYY and CDR2 QGS. The CDR3 consists of 13 residues. V gave up 6 bases and J gave up 5 bases; unmatched junction bases: 6. The CDR3 spells CALGPVGGDKLIF. The CDR3 DNA reads TGTGCTCTTGGCCCCGTTGGGGGAGATAAACTCATCTTT.

This chain uses TRDV1 with TRDJ1, with unresolved D. Trimming shortened V by 0 bases and J by 0 bases, and 14 bases separated the two germline ends. From germline, CDR1 is TSWWSYY and CDR2 QGS. The CDR3 length is 17 residues. CDR3 sequence (DNA): TGTGCTCTTGGGGAACTGGCCCCAGACGCGTACACCGATAAACTCATCTTT. Amino acid sequence: CALGELAPDAYTDKLIF.